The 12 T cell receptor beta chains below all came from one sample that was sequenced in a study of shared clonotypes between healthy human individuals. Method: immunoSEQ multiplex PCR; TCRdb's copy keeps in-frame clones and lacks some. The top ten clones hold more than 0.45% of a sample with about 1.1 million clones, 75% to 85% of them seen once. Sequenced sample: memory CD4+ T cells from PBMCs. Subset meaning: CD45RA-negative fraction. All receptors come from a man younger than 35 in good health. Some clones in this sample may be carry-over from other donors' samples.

CDR3 sequence reads: CASSFLQGAHTGELFF. The CDR3 DNA reads TGCGCCAGCAGCTTTCTCCAGGGAGCCCACACCGGGGAGCTGTTTTTT. V usage is TRBV5-1 and J usage is TRBJ2-2, with D perhaps given as TRBD1 or TRBD2 (5 bases each). Trimming took 2 bases from V and 3 from J, leaving 14 bases between them. Germline CDR1 SGHRS, CDR2 YFSETQ. The CDR3 consists of 16 residues.

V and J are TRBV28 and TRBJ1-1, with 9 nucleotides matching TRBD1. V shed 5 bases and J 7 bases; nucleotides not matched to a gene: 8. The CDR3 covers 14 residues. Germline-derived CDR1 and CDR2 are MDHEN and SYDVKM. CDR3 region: CASSMTGGGREAFF. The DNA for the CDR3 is TGTGCCAGCAGTATGACAGGGGGGGGTCGTGAAGCTTTCTTT.

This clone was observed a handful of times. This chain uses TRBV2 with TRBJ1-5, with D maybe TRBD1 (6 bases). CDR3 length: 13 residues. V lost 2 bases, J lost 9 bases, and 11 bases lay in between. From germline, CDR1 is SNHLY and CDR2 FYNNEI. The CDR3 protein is CASSEYGGTPQHF. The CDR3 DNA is TGTGCCAGCAGTGAATATGGGGGCACGCCCCAGCATTTT.

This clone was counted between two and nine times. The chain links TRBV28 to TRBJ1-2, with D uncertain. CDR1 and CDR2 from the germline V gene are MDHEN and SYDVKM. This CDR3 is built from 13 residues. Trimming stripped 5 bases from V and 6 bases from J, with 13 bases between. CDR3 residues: CASSATDGNGYTF. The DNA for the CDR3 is TGTGCCAGCAGTGCCACGGACGGTAATGGCTACACCTTC.

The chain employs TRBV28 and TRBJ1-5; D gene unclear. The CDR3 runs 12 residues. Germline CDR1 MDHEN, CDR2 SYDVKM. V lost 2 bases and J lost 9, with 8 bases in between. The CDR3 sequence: CASSLGVLPQHF. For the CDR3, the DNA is TGTGCCAGCAGTTTAGGGGTCCTGCCCCAGCATTTT.

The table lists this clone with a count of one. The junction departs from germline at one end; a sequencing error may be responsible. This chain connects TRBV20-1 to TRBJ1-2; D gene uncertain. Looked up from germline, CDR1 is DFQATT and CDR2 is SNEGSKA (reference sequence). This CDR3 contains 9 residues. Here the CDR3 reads CSARDLRLF. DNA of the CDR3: TGCAGTGCTAGAGATTTAAGGCTCTTC.

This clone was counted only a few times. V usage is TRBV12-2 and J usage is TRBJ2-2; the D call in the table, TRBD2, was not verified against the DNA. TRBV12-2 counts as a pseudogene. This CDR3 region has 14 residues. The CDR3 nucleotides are TGTGCAAGTCGCTTAACCCCTAGCCCCGGGGAGCTGTTTTTT. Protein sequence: CASRLTPSPGELFF.

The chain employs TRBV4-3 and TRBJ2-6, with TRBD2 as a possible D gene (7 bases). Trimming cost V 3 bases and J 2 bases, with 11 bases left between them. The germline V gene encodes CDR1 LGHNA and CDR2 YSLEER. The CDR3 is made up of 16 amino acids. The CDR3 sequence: CASSHEGGPGANVLTF. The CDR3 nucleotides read TGCGCCAGCAGCCACGAGGGGGGGCCTGGGGCCAACGTCCTGACTTTC.

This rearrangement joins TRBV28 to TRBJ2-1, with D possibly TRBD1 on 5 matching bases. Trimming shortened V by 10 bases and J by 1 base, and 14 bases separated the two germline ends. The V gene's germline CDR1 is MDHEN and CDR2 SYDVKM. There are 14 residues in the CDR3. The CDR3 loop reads CAIGQGVSYNEQFF. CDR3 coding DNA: TGTGCCATCGGCCAAGGGGTTTCCTACAATGAGCAGTTCTTC.

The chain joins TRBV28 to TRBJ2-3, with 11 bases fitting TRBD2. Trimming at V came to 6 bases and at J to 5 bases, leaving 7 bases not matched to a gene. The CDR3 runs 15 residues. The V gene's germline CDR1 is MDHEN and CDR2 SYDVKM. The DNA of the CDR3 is TGTGCCAGCAGCGGAGGAGGACTAGCGGGAGATACGCAGTATTTT. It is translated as CASSGGGLAGDTQYF.

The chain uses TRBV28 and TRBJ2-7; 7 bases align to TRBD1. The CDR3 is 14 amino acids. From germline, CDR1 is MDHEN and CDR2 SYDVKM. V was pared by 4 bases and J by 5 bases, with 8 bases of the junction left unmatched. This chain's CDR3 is CASSSSRGLNEQYF. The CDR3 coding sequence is TGTGCCAGCAGTTCGTCGAGGGGGCTCAACGAGCAGTACTTC.

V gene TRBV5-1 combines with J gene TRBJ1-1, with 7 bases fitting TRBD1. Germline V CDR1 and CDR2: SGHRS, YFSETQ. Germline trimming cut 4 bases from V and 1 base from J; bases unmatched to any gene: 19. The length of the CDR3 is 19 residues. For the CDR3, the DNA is TGCGCCAGCAGCCGCAGACCACAGGGGAGGGCATTGGGGAACACTGAAGCTTTCTTT. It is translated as CASSRRPQGRALGNTEAFF.